A single sample gave rise to the 17 T cell receptor beta chains below, sequenced in a study of cytomegalovirus exposure and HLA in healthy donors. Amplification used 60 Vbeta primers and 13 Jbeta primers. TCRdb's copy holds only in-frame clones and misses some; the assay was immunoSEQ multiplex PCR. The table includes around 140,000 clones, almost 85% detected once. The sample was PBMCs. All receptors come from a woman aged 40-49 years in good health and CMV-seronegative.

The chain carries TRBV15 and TRBJ2-2, with D maybe TRBD1 (5 bases). This CDR3 spans 15 amino acids. The V end lost 1 base, the J end lost 7 bases, and 13 bases lay between the germline ends. Germline V gives CDR1 LNHNV, CDR2 YYDKDF (reference sequence). In DNA form, the CDR3 reads TGTGCCACCAGCAGAGTTCTAGGGGTAGGCGGGGAGCTGTTTTTT. Its translation: CATSRVLGVGGELFF.

The chain combines TRBV18 with TRBJ2-1; weak D call: TRBD1 (5 bases). The V and J ends lost 3 bases and 4 bases respectively, with 7 bases between them. Germline loops: CDR1 KGHSH, CDR2 LQKENI. This CDR3 is 13 amino acids long. CDR3 sequence: CASSPTGYNEQFF. CDR3 DNA: TGTGCCAGCTCACCCACAGGATACAATGAGCAGTTCTTC.

V and J are TRBV14 and TRBJ2-3; tentatively, D is TRBD1 (5 bases). The CDR3 sequence is 14 residues long. Trimming pared 1 base from V and 12 bases from J, leaving 17 bases between. CDR1 and CDR2 (germline): SGHDN, FVKESK. The CDR3 sequence: CASSQAAGSPSQYF. The CDR3 bases are TGTGCCAGCAGCCAAGCCGCAGGGTCCCCTTCTCAGTATTTT.

This chain uses TRBV9 with TRBJ2-1; D may be TRBD2 (6 bases). CDR3 length: 14 residues. V shed 3 bases and J shed 4 bases, with 11 bases lying between them. CDR1 and CDR2 (germline): SGDLS, YYNGEE. CDR3 coding DNA: TGTGCCAGCAGCGAGCGGGTTGGATACAATGAGCAGTTCTTC. It codes for CASSERVGYNEQFF.

The genes are TRBV28 and TRBJ1-2; D is unresolved. The CDR3 consists of 12 residues. CDR1 and CDR2 from the germline V gene are MDHEN and SYDVKM. The V and J ends lost 2 bases and 8 bases respectively, with 9 bases between them. CDR3: CASSLPVRGYTF. The CDR3, as DNA: TGTGCCAGCAGTTTACCGGTGCGGGGCTACACCTTC.

The chain employs TRBV7-2 and TRBJ1-1, with 8 bases that match TRBD1. V shed 5 bases and J 4 bases; nucleotides not matched to a gene: 6. CDR1 SGHTA and CDR2 FQGNSA come from the germline V gene. The CDR3 has 14 residues. This CDR3 reads CASSPQQGGTEAFF. CDR3 DNA: TGTGCCAGCAGCCCGCAACAGGGGGGCACTGAAGCTTTCTTT. Full variable domain (remainder filled in from reference TRBV7-2 and TRBJ1-1): GAGVSQSPSNKVTEKGKDVELRCDPISGHTALYWYRQSLGQGLEFLIYFQGNSAPDKSGLPSDRFSAERTGGSVSTLTIQRTQQEDSAVYLCASSPQQGGTEAFFGQGTRLTVV.

J is TRBJ1-4 and V is TRBV2; D is perhaps TRBD1 (6 bases). From germline, CDR1 is SNHLY and CDR2 FYNNEI. This CDR3 comprises 16 residues. V was shortened by 8 bases and J by 8 bases, with 24 bases between the two germline ends. CDR3 sequence (DNA): TGTGCCAGCGGGGCGGGTAGGGCAGGGGCAGGAGAAAAACTGTTTTTT. Translating it yields CASGAGRAGAGEKLFF.

The genes are TRBV21-1 and TRBJ1-2. TRBV21-1 is a documented pseudogene. The CDR3 runs to 12 residues. CDR3: CASRGGGNGYTF. CDR3 coding DNA: TGTGCCAGCAGAGGGGGAGGGAACGGCTACACCTTC.

This clone was observed once. This chain links TRBV5-1 with TRBJ2-1; D remains unclear. Germline V gene sequence: CDR1 SGHRS, CDR2 YFSETQ. CDR3 length equals 16 residues. The ends were cut back, 2 bases at V and 1 base at J, with 13 bases in the middle. The CDR3 protein is CASSFIVSPSYNEQFF. CDR3 in DNA: TGCGCCAGCAGCTTTATCGTCAGTCCTTCCTACAATGAGCAGTTCTTC.

The chain uses TRBV18 and TRBJ2-5; 14 bases are a match to TRBD2. The end of the DNA is better explained by TRBJ2-7, so the J call may be wrong. The V gene's germline CDR1 is KGHSH and CDR2 LQKENI. The CDR3 totals 18 residues. CDR3 coding DNA: TGTGCCAGCTCACCACGGGGACTAGCGGGAGTGGGTTCCTACGAGCAGTACTTC. Protein sequence: CASSPRGLAGVGSYEQYF.

The chain carries TRBV19 and TRBJ2-5; D possibly corresponds to TRBD2 (6 bases). The CDR3 is made up of 15 amino acids. V gave up 2 bases and J gave up 2 bases, with 12 bases separating them. Looked up from germline, CDR1 is LNHDA and CDR2 is SQIVND (reference sequence). CDR3 sequence reads: CASSIMAGGQETQYF. DNA of the CDR3: TGTGCCAGTAGTATAATGGCAGGAGGGCAAGAGACCCAGTACTTC.

In this sample, this clone turned up a few times. The CDR3 DNA follows: TGTGCCAGCAGTTACGTACAGGGGGGGGCAGATACGCAGTATTTT. This encodes CASSYVQGGADTQYF. The chain is built from TRBV6-5 and TRBJ2-3; perhaps TRBD1 as D (8 bases). Trimming cost V 2 bases and J 4 bases, with 13 bases left between them. Germline V gene sequence: CDR1 MNHEY, CDR2 SVGAGI. This CDR3 is built from 15 residues.

The V and J genes are TRBV5-1 and TRBJ2-3; D is possibly TRBD2 (7 bases). V lost 5 bases to trimming and J lost 1 base, with 11 bases between them. Germline CDR1 reads SGHRS; CDR2 reads YFSETQ. This CDR3 is built from 14 residues. The CDR3 is CASRTGGRTDTQYF. The CDR3 DNA sequence: TGCGCCAGCAGGACCGGGGGGCGCACAGATACGCAGTATTTT.

The rearrangement uses TRBV7-8 and TRBJ2-7; 10 nucleotides match TRBD2. The CDR3 spans 18 residues. Germline trimming cut 0 bases from V and 2 bases from J; bases unmatched to any gene: 10. CDR1 is SGHVS and CDR2 is FQNEAQ in the germline V gene. CDR3 nucleotide sequence: TGTGCCAGCAGCTTAGCAGTATTTAGCGGGAGGCGGCCCTACGAGCAGTACTTC. Protein sequence: CASSLAVFSGRRPYEQYF.

This chain uses TRBV5-1 with TRBJ2-5; 9 nucleotides line up with TRBD1. The CDR3 runs 13 residues. CDR1 and CDR2 from the germline V gene are SGHRS and YFSETQ. The J segment lost 5 bases and the V segment lost 4 bases, leaving 3 bases of the junction unmatched. CDR3 sequence: CASSGQGSETQYF. The CDR3 DNA reads TGCGCCAGCAGCGGACAGGGGAGCGAGACCCAGTACTTC.

Points on this clone: At one end the junction does not follow the germline gene, possibly because of a read error. Other DNA sequences within the sample encode an identical CDR3. This rearrangement joins TRBV6-5 to TRBJ1-5, with D possibly TRBD1 on 5 matching bases. The CDR3 runs to 15 residues. Looked up from germline, CDR1 is MNHEY and CDR2 is SVGAGI. The CDR3 nucleotides are TGTGCCAGCAGTCCGGCAGGGTATAGCAATCAGCCTCAGCATTTT. It translates to CASSPAGYSNQPQHF.

The chain recombines TRBV7-9 with TRBJ2-1, with 7 nucleotides matching TRBD2. From germline, CDR1 is SEHNR and CDR2 FQNEAQ (reference sequence). V was clipped by 5 bases and J by 7 bases; unmatched bases: 14. The CDR3 contains 16 residues. The DNA for the CDR3 is TGTGCCAGCAGCACCCAGGGACTACAGGCCGTGAATGAGCAGTTCTTC. This codes for CASSTQGLQAVNEQFF. Drawing the rest from reference TRBV7-9 and TRBJ2-1, the complete variable domain is DTGVSQNPRHKITKRGQNVTFRCDPISEHNRLYWYRQTLGQGPEFLTYFQNEAQLEKSRLLSDRFSAERPKGSFSTLEIQRTEQGDSAMYLCASSTQGLQAVNEQFFGPGTRLTVL.